This T cell receptor (beta chain) was captured by sequencing in a study of STAT3 mutations in large granular lymphocyte leukemia (dated by TCRdb to about 2019). About the study as a whole: About half of the T-LGLL patients who underwent longitudinal sequencing carried canonical activating STAT3 mutations. For each patient, sequencing was performed at an average of approximately 4 time points, with a range of 2 to 8 samplings. From an initial cohort of 200 to 250 LGL patients, approximately 19 representative T-LGLL cases were selected for longitudinal TCRbeta and STAT3 sequencing. A couple of patients with natural killer LGL leukemia were also sequenced longitudinally as controls within the study. Over half of the T-LGLL patients were given one or more immunosuppressive therapy regimens, and approximately 37% of the treated patients had a hematologic response. Serial deep sequencing of TCRbeta CDR3 and STAT3 was performed in patients with T-cell large granular lymphocyte leukemia to reconstruct clonal hierarchy and dynamics. Here is what the overall study found, with its caveats: TCR clonotype switching after therapy was seen in about 35% of the 18 patients, with all newly emerging clones being STAT3 wild type. Variable intervals between samplings and differing treatment regimens complicated linking therapy response to changes in TCR clonal burden. Persisting codominant clonotypes in some patients meant a small but highly pathogenic clone may have been missed. At least one immunodominant TCRbeta clonotype was identified in every T-LGLL patient, and multiple immunodominant subclonotypes were identified in about half of the T-LGLL patients. Because no samples were available when a clone first appeared, clonal expansion had to be inferred from samplings taken at other points. The burden of the dominant TCR clone was higher than the STAT3 mutant burden in several patients, which suggests that the STAT3 mutation arose secondarily inside a clone that had already expanded.

The same DNA, extracted from blood mononuclear cells, served for both TCR sequencing and STAT3 sequencing. TCRbeta libraries were sequenced on an Illumina MiSeq, and an average of about 42,000 productive templates per sample was obtained. The immunoSEQ assay, which uses multiplex PCR amplification, was used to generate TCRbeta CDR3 libraries. On the authors' methods: Repertoire diversity was calculated as previously defined, with values near 0 taken to indicate extremely monoclonal samples. TCRdb retrieved this table from immuneACCESS and kept in-frame rearrangements only. Not all clones are present; in checked studies, unresolved V genes account for under half, and no reason is known for the remainder. V, J and clone size are taken as reported in that table, and D and trimming were inferred from the DNA itself. The sample table lists around 2,900 clones, 70% to 90% of them with a count of one. 35% to 60% of the sample comes from the top ten.

The CDR3 runs 14 amino acids, cysteine and phenylalanine included. Only the CDR3 DNA stays, 42 bases, in frame from base 1. V is pared back by 1 base and J by 3 bases, with 12 bases lying between the germline termini. According to the germline V gene (reference sequence), CDR1 reads GTSNPN and CDR2 reads SVGIG. As to this clone: What antigen it recognizes has not been identified. Per-nucleotide qualities are absent, and no much larger clonotype sits a single base away.

The rearranged chain carries TRBV30 and TRBJ1-1; the D gene is possibly TRBD1, with 6 bases matching. The clonotype comes from a man aged 35-49 years with T-cell large granular lymphocyte leukemia. Some clones in this sample may be carry-over from other donors' samples. The age is the age at diagnosis. Sequencing was carried out using peripheral blood mononuclear cells. The nucleotide sequence is given as TGTGCCTGGAGTGAGGGGGGCAGGTACACTGAAGCTTTCTTT. Its product reads: CAWSEGGRYTEAFF. The full variable domain, completed from the reference TRBV30 and TRBJ1-1 proteins outside the CDR3, reads SQTIHQWPATLVQPVGSPLSLECTVEGTSNPNLYWYRQAAGRGLQLLFYSVGIGQISSEVPQNLSASRPQDRQFILSSKKLLLSDSGFYLCAWSEGGRYTEAFFGQGTRLTVV.